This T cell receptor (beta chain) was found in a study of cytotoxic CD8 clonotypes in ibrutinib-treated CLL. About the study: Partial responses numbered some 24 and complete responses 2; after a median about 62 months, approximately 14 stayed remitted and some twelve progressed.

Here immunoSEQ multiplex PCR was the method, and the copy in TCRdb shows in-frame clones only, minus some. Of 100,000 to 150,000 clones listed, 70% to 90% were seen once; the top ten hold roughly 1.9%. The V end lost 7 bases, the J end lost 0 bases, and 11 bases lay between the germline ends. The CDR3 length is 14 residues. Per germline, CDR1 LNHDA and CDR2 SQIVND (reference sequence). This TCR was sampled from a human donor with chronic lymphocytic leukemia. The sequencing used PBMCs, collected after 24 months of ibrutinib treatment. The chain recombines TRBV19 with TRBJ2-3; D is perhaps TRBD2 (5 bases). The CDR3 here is CASKSGSSTDTQYF. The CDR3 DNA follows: TGTGCCAGTAAGAGCGGTTCTAGCACAGATACGCAGTATTTT.